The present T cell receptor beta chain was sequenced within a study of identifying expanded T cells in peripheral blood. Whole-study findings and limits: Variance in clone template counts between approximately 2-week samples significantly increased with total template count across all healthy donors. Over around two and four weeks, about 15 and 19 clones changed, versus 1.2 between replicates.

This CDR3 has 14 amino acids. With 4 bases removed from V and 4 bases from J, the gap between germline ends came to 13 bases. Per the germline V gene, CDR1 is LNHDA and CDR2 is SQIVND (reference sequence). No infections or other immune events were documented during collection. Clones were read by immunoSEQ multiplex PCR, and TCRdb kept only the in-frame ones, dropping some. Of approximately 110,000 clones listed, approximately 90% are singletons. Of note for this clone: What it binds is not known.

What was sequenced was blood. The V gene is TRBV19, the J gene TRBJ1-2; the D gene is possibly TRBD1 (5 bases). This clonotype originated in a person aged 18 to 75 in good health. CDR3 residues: CASSTRGRGYGYTF. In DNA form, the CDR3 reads TGTGCCAGTAGTACCCGCGGAAGGGGCTATGGCTACACCTTC.